What follows are 24 T cell receptor beta chains derived from one specimen sequenced in a study of patients and donors after allogeneic stem cell transplantation. In TCRdb, the RT-PCR reads were re-called with MiXCR into one record per CDR3 protein. The data contain hundreds of thousands of distinct CDR3 sequences, roughly 17% of them seen just once; the ten biggest clones take up about 7%. Material: blood, either unsorted or a sorted T cell fraction (not recorded which). The receptor source for this set is a human donor who was either an allogeneic HSCT recipient or a stem cell or donor lymphocyte infusion donor (not recorded which). It is not recorded whose cells these are; they may come from a transplant donor.

The chain recombines TRBV2 with TRBJ1-1, with D unclear. V lost 1 base to trimming and J lost 0 bases, with 3 bases between them. Germline V gene lookup returns CDR1 SNHLY and CDR2 FYNNEI. This CDR3 spans 13 amino acids. Here the CDR3 DNA reads TGTGCCAGCAGTGAAGAGATGAACACTGAAGCTTTCTTT. Translating gives CASSEEMNTEAFF.

The chain employs TRBV20-1 and TRBJ1-2; D uncertain. This CDR3 is built from 13 residues. Trimming shortened V by 0 bases and J by 2 bases, and 7 bases separated the two germline ends. CDR1 is DFQATT, CDR2 SNEGSKA, per germline (reference sequence). Here the CDR3 DNA reads TGCAGTGCTAGAGATTCGGGAAACTATGGCTACACCTTC. This sequence encodes CSARDSGNYGYTF.

Only a few counts were recorded for this clonotype. The chain is built from TRBV7-8 and TRBJ1-2; perhaps TRBD1 as D (5 bases). Germline V lookup: CDR1 SGHVS, CDR2 FQNEAQ. Between the trimmed V and J ends, which lost 3 bases and 4 bases, there was a span of 9 bases. This CDR3 is 13 amino acids long. The CDR3 reads CASSFQGIYGYTF. The CDR3 bases are TGTGCCAGCAGCTTTCAGGGAATCTATGGCTACACCTTC.

This clonotype has more than one count but fewer than ten. The gene calls are TRBV5-1 and TRBJ2-7; the match to TRBD2 covers 11 bases. Germline CDR1 reads SGHRS; CDR2 reads YFSETQ. The CDR3 extends over 15 amino acids. After removal of 3 bases from V and 6 bases from J, the junction contained 8 bases not matched to a gene. DNA for the CDR3: TGCGCCAGCAGCTCGACTAGCGGGAAGGTAGGCGAGCAGTACTTC. Amino acids: CASSSTSGKVGEQYF.

The V gene is TRBV7-6, the J gene TRBJ2-7, with 10 bases that match TRBD1. V shed 5 bases, J shed 5 bases, and the junction held 15 bases outside the gene matches. CDR1 and CDR2 (germline): SGHVS, FNYEAQ. This CDR3 has 17 residues. CDR3 nucleotides: TGTGCCAGCAGCCCCCTAAGCTCCGGGACAGGGGTCAACGAGCAGTACTTC. Its protein product is CASSPLSSGTGVNEQYF. Variable domain in full (rest from reference TRBV7-6 and TRBJ2-7): GAGVSQSPRYKVTKRGQDVALRCDPISGHVSLYWYRQALGQGPEFLTYFNYEAQQDKSGLPNDRFSAERPEGSISTLTIQRTEQRDSAMYRCASSPLSSGTGVNEQYFGPGTRLTVT.

The genes are TRBV28 and TRBJ2-5; a weak D match, TRBD2 (7 bases). The CDR3 has 13 amino acids. CDR1 is MDHEN and CDR2 is SYDVKM in the germline V gene. V lost 8 bases and J lost 4, with 14 bases in between. The CDR3 region has the DNA TGTGCCAGCTTGGGGGGGCGTGGAGAGACCCAGTACTTC. Translated: CASLGGRGETQYF.

The rearrangement uses TRBV19 and TRBJ2-1; 10 nucleotides agree with TRBD1. CDR1 is LNHDA and CDR2 is SQIVND in the germline V gene (reference sequence). With 7 bases clipped from V and 5 bases from J, the junction kept 8 bases outside the gene matches. There are 15 residues in the CDR3. In nucleotides, the CDR3 is TGTGCCAGTACGGTCCGACAGGGGGCTAACAATGAGCAGTTCTTC. Translated, it gives CASTVRQGANNEQFF.

V and J are TRBV4-3 and TRBJ2-2; D is undetermined. This CDR3 is 15 amino acids long. The germline V gene encodes CDR1 LGHNA and CDR2 YSLEER. V lost 5 bases and J lost 4, with 14 bases in between. CDR3 sequence: CASSLDGGPTGELFF. Written as DNA, the CDR3 is TGCGCCAGCAGCTTAGACGGTGGACCCACCGGGGAGCTGTTTTTT.

The rearrangement joins TRBV7-9 to TRBJ1-1; D not certain. The V end was cut by 7 bases, the J end by 5 bases, with 8 bases between. The CDR3 loop spans 11 amino acids. Looked up from germline, CDR1 is SEHNR and CDR2 is FQNEAQ (reference sequence). CDR3 protein: CASIFNTEAFF. In nucleotides, the CDR3 is TGTGCCAGCATTTTCAATACTGAAGCTTTCTTT.

This clonotype was observed a few times. The genes are TRBV7-2 and TRBJ1-2; no firm D call. V was pared by 4 bases and J by 5 bases, with 20 bases between. The CDR3 loop spans 16 amino acids. Germline loops: CDR1 SGHTA, CDR2 FQGNSA. Here the CDR3 reads CASSSPREGRRYGYTF. The CDR3 DNA is TGTGCCAGCAGCTCGCCTAGAGAGGGAAGAAGGTATGGCTACACCTTC. Full variable domain (rest looked up from reference TRBV7-2 and TRBJ1-2): GAGVSQSPSNKVTEKGKDVELRCDPISGHTALYWYRQSLGQGLEFLIYFQGNSAPDKSGLPSDRFSAERTGGSVSTLTIQRTQQEDSAVYLCASSSPREGRRYGYTFGSGTRLTVV.

This clonotype showed up just a few times. This sequence joins TRBV6-1 and TRBJ2-7, with 9 positions matching TRBD2. The CDR3 runs to 15 residues. Losses at the gene ends were 5 bases for V and 5 bases for J; bases not matched to a gene: 10. Germline CDR1 MNHNS, CDR2 SASEGT. The CDR3 sequence is CASSPQGTSSNEQYF. The CDR3 region has the DNA TGTGCCAGCAGTCCACAGGGGACTAGCAGCAACGAGCAGTACTTC.

The chain links TRBV4-2 to TRBJ2-5; 7 nucleotides match TRBD2. Trimming at V came to 0 bases and at J to 5 bases, leaving 6 bases not matched to a gene. The CDR3 covers 15 residues. The germline V gene encodes CDR1 LGHNA and CDR2 YNFKEQ. CDR3: CASSQEGGGSETQYF. As DNA, the CDR3 is TGTGCCAGCAGCCAAGAAGGAGGCGGGAGTGAGACCCAGTACTTC.

This clonotype was counted a few times. This chain uses TRBV20-1 with TRBJ2-5, with a weak D call TRBD1 (5 bases). CDR1 and CDR2 from the germline V gene are DFQATT and SNEGSKA (reference sequence). The V end lost 4 bases, the J end lost 2 bases, and 5 bases lay between the germline ends. There are 11 residues in the CDR3. CDR3 sequence reads: CSAKGQETQYF. As DNA, the CDR3 is TGCAGTGCTAAGGGGCAAGAGACCCAGTACTTC.

This clonotype was seen a handful of times. The rearrangement joins TRBV4-1 to TRBJ1-5, with a weak D call TRBD1 (5 bases). Per germline, CDR1 MGHRA and CDR2 YSYEKL. This CDR3 contains 16 residues. V lost 0 bases, J lost 4 bases, and 13 bases lay in between. The CDR3 loop is CASSQDLQGPNQPQHF. The CDR3 region has the DNA TGCGCCAGCAGCCAAGATCTCCAGGGACCTAATCAGCCCCAGCATTTT.

Comment on this clonotype: The germline gene is not matched at one end of the junction; a read error may be the cause. This chain connects TRBV2 to TRBJ2-7; 8 positions agree with TRBD2. Germline lookup yields CDR1 SNHLY and CDR2 FYNNEI. The CDR3 is 15 amino acids. CDR3 in amino acids: CASIEGGRGGYEQYF. CDR3 bases: TGTGCCAGCATTGAAGGGGGACGGGGGGGATACGAGCAGTACTTC.

CDR3 loop: CASSMDGTGIYGYTF. DNA for the CDR3: TGTGCCAGTAGTATGGACGGGACAGGGATCTATGGCTACACCTTC. The chain is built from TRBV19 and TRBJ1-2, with TRBD1 identical over 9 bases. Germline V gives CDR1 LNHDA, CDR2 SQIVND (reference sequence). V gave up 3 bases and J gave up 4 bases; unmatched junction bases: 6. The CDR3 covers 15 residues.

The rearrangement uses TRBV6-5 and TRBJ1-3; perhaps TRBD1 as D (5 bases). V lost 0 bases and J lost 0, with 9 bases in between. Germline V lookup: CDR1 MNHEY, CDR2 SVGAGI. This CDR3 spans 16 amino acids. The CDR3: CASSYSGPHSGNTIYF. The DNA of the CDR3 is TGTGCCAGCAGTTACTCGGGACCCCACTCTGGAAACACCATATATTTT.

The chain employs TRBV20-1 and TRBJ1-1; D might be TRBD1 (6 bases). The CDR3 loop spans 13 amino acids. Germline CDR1 DFQATT, CDR2 SNEGSKA (reference sequence). Trimming left V 5 bases short and J 1 base short, with 11 bases between. The CDR3 DNA sequence: TGCAGTGCTTCCAGGACAGAGAACACTGAAGCTTTCTTT. Residues: CSASRTENTEAFF.

This clonotype was counted at least ten times. The J gene is TRBJ2-5, the V gene TRBV12-3 or TRBV12-4, with 9 bases identical to TRBD1. CDR3 length equals 14 residues. Trimming took 6 bases from V and 4 from J; bases not matched to a gene: 6. The CDR3 nucleotides are TGTGCCAGCAGCCGGGGGACAGGGAGAGAGACCCAGTACTTC. It specifies CASSRGTGRETQYF.

The CDR3 DNA follows: TGTGCCAGCAAAGGGTCCGGGACAACCTACGAGCAGTACTTC. As protein: CASKGSGTTYEQYF. This rearrangement joins TRBV6-1 to TRBJ2-7, with D possibly being TRBD1 (6 bases). From germline, CDR1 is MNHNS and CDR2 SASEGT. The CDR3 has 14 residues. Between the trimmed V and J ends, which lost 7 bases and 2 bases, there was a span of 15 bases.

This chain joins TRBV16 and TRBJ1-6; 7 nucleotides line up with TRBD1. The trim removed 4 bases at V and 1 base at J, leaving 10 bases unmatched. The CDR3 has 18 residues. Germline CDR1 and CDR2: KGHSY and FQNENV. The CDR3 DNA reads as TGTGCCAGCAGCCCCATAACAGGGGAGGGATCCTATAATTCACCCCTCCACTTT. Protein sequence: CASSPITGEGSYNSPLHF. Looking up the rest from reference TRBV16 and TRBJ1-6 gives the full variable domain: GEEVAQTPKHLVRGEGQKAKLYCAPIKGHSYVFWYQQVLKNEFKFLISFQNENVFDETGMPKERFSAKCLPNSPCSLEIQATKLEDSAVYFCASSPITGEGSYNSPLHFGNGTRLTVT.

The chain joins TRBV6-5 to TRBJ2-1, with no clear D. Germline lookup yields CDR1 MNHEY and CDR2 SVGAGI. V gave up 2 bases and J gave up 9 bases, with 5 bases separating them. This CDR3 has 11 amino acids. The CDR3 loop is CASSYRSEQFF. The DNA for the CDR3 is TGTGCCAGCAGTTACCGGTCTGAGCAGTTCTTC.

This clonotype has more than one count but fewer than ten. The DNA of the CDR3 is TGTGCCAGCAAGCCGGGACAGGGTCATAGTCAGCCCCAGCATTTT. Translated: CASKPGQGHSQPQHF. The chain joins TRBV28 to TRBJ1-5; TRBD1 aligns across 9 bases. This CDR3 has 15 amino acids. Germline V gene sequence: CDR1 MDHEN, CDR2 SYDVKM. V was pared by 7 bases and J by 6 bases, with 10 bases of the junction left unmatched.

This clonotype appeared a few times. The V call is TRBV19, the J call TRBJ2-3; 8 nucleotides line up with TRBD2. V shed 3 bases and J 0 bases; nucleotides not matched to a gene: 2. From germline, CDR1 is LNHDA and CDR2 SQIVND (reference sequence). This CDR3 comprises 15 residues. CDR3 protein: CASSMAGGSTDTQYF. Written as DNA, the CDR3 is TGTGCCAGTAGTATGGCGGGAGGAAGCACAGATACGCAGTATTTT.